Presented here are 19 T cell receptor beta chains from one specimen sequenced in a study of blood T cell repertoires in COVID-19. TCRdb's table, derived via immunoSEQ multiplex PCR, lists solely in-frame clones and lacks some. The table has roughly 43,000 clones, about nine tenths seen once; the top ten hold 6.5% to 9%. The specimen was peripheral blood. The receptor set was obtained from a man in his 60s with active COVID-19.

This clone was seen a few times. The chain uses TRBV7-3 and TRBJ2-3; 7 positions agree with TRBD2. Germline CDR1 SGHTA, CDR2 FQGTGA. This CDR3 spans 15 amino acids. Trimming at V came to 3 bases and at J to 1 base, leaving 4 bases not matched to a gene. DNA of the CDR3: TGTGCCAGCAGCTTTAGCGGGCCTGGCACAGATACGCAGTATTTT. Protein sequence: CASSFSGPGTDTQYF.

This clone showed up just once. The V call is TRBV7-3, the J call TRBJ2-4; 8 bases are a match to TRBD1. Trimming at V came to 3 bases and at J to 8 bases, leaving 6 bases not matched to a gene. The CDR3 is 14 amino acids. The germline CDR1 and CDR2 sequences are SGHTA and FQGTGA. The CDR3 nucleotides read TGTGCCAGCAGCTTGGGACAGGAGGTAGACATTCAGTACTTC. Its protein is CASSLGQEVDIQYF. Full variable domain (missing parts from reference TRBV7-3 and TRBJ2-4): GAGVSQTPSNKVTEKGKYVELRCDPISGHTALYWYRQSLGQGPEFLIYFQGTGAADDSGLPNDRFFAVRPEGSVSTLKIQRTERGDSAVYLCASSLGQEVDIQYFGAGTRLSVL.

This sequence joins TRBV19 and TRBJ1-1, with D hard to call. CDR1 and CDR2 from the germline V gene are LNHDA and SQIVND (reference sequence). V lost 2 bases and J lost 0, with 7 bases in between. The CDR3 spans 14 residues. CDR3: CASSITGLNTEAFF. The CDR3 DNA sequence: TGTGCCAGTAGTATAACCGGGTTGAACACTGAAGCTTTCTTT.

The chain joins TRBV5-5 to TRBJ2-1; D perhaps matches TRBD2 (6 bases). V was pared by 5 bases and J by 1 base, with 16 bases between. The CDR3 has 16 amino acids. Per the germline V gene, CDR1 is SGHKS and CDR2 is YYEKEE (reference sequence). CDR3 amino acids: CASSYSAGVSYNEQFF. The CDR3 coding sequence is TGTGCCAGCAGTTATTCAGCGGGTGTGTCCTACAATGAGCAGTTCTTC.

The J gene is TRBJ2-3, the V gene TRBV5-4; TRBD2 is a possible D gene (6 bases). The V and J ends lost 0 bases and 1 base respectively, with 9 bases between them. Germline V gene data show CDR1 as SGHNT and CDR2 as YYREEE (reference sequence). The CDR3 is made up of 15 amino acids. CDR3 loop: CASSLGSGRTDTQYF. The CDR3, as DNA: TGTGCCAGCAGCTTGGGTAGCGGACGCACAGATACGCAGTATTTT.

The chain is built from TRBV2 and TRBJ1-5, with D possibly TRBD1 on 5 matching bases. The CDR3 has 14 amino acids. V lost 6 bases and J lost 8, with 17 bases in between. CDR1 is SNHLY and CDR2 is FYNNEI in the germline V gene. CDR3 bases: TGTGCCAGCAGGCAGGGTGTCGAAGGAAAGCCCCAGCATTTT. The encoded protein is CASRQGVEGKPQHF.

The V gene is TRBV18, the J gene TRBJ2-5, with 7 positions matching TRBD2. The V gene's germline CDR1 is KGHSH and CDR2 LQKENI. Trimming at V came to 3 bases and at J to 4 bases, leaving 2 bases not matched to a gene. The CDR3 extends over 13 amino acids. The CDR3 sequence: CASSPPSGETQYF. The CDR3 region has the DNA TGTGCCAGCTCACCTCCTAGCGGAGAGACCCAGTACTTC. The full variable domain, with the rest looked up from reference TRBV18 and TRBJ2-5, is NAGVMQNPRHLVRRRGQEARLRCSPMKGHSHVYWYRQLPEEGLKFMVYLQKENIIDESGMPKERFSAEFPKEGPSILRIQQVVRGDSAAYFCASSPPSGETQYFGPGTRLLVL.

The chain links TRBV27 to TRBJ2-7, with TRBD2 matching over 9 bases. This CDR3 region has 13 residues. The trim removed 2 bases at V and 7 bases at J, leaving 3 bases unmatched. CDR1 is MNHEY, CDR2 SMNVEV, per germline (reference sequence). CDR3 nucleotide sequence: TGTGCCAGCAGTTTACTAGCGGGAACTGAGCAGTACTTC. It codes for CASSLLAGTEQYF.

The chain joins TRBV4-2 to TRBJ2-2, with D perhaps matching TRBD2 (5 bases). Germline lookup yields CDR1 LGHNA and CDR2 YNFKEQ. V lost 4 bases to trimming and J lost 0 bases, with 15 bases between them. The CDR3 contains 17 residues. CDR3 nucleotide sequence: TGTGCCAGCAGCCCCCCCCGAGGGATAGCGAACACCGGGGAGCTGTTTTTT. It specifies CASSPPRGIANTGELFF.

The rearrangement links TRBV5-1 to TRBJ2-5; D is uncertain. The CDR3 length is 11 residues. V gave up 0 bases and J gave up 5 bases, with 2 bases separating them. The germline CDR1 and CDR2 sequences are SGHRS and YFSETQ. The CDR3 coding sequence is TGCGCCAGCAGCTTGGCTGAGACCCAGTACTTC. Encoded protein: CASSLAETQYF.

The V call is TRBV27, the J call TRBJ1-3, with a possible D match to TRBD1 (6 bases). Germline V gene lookup returns CDR1 MNHEY and CDR2 SMNVEV (reference sequence). The V end was cut by 5 bases, the J end by 3 bases, with 8 bases between. This CDR3 region has 13 residues. The CDR3 region has the DNA TGTGCCAGCAGTGAAGGGGGTGGAAACACCATATATTTT. Residues: CASSEGGGNTIYF.

This chain uses TRBV28 with TRBJ2-6, with D perhaps matching TRBD1 (5 bases). Between the trimmed V and J ends, which lost 5 bases and 4 bases, there was a span of 15 bases. The CDR3 length is 16 residues. Germline CDR1 reads MDHEN; CDR2 reads SYDVKM. In DNA, the CDR3 is TGTGCCAGCAGTCGCAGGGATTATAGGGGGGCCAACGTCCTGACTTTC. This sequence encodes CASSRRDYRGANVLTF.

This clone came up once. The rearrangement joins TRBV3-1 (or the pseudogene TRBV3-2) to TRBJ2-5; no reliable D call. CDR3 size: 12 residues. The germline CDR1 and CDR2 sequences are LGHDT and YNNKEL (reference sequence). The ends were cut back, 4 bases at V and 1 base at J, with 4 bases in the middle. The CDR3 reads CASSLLQETQYF. The CDR3 DNA reads TGTGCCAGCAGCCTCCTCCAAGAGACCCAGTACTTC.

The chain is built from TRBV7-2 and TRBJ2-7; 7 positions agree with TRBD1. V was clipped by 4 bases and J by 4 bases; unmatched bases: 10. Germline loops: CDR1 SGHTA, CDR2 FQGNSA. The CDR3 consists of 15 residues. The CDR3 loop is CASSSRGQYLYEQYF. DNA of the CDR3: TGTGCCAGCAGCTCCCGGGGACAGTACTTGTACGAGCAGTACTTC. The variable domain in full, completed from reference TRBV7-2 and TRBJ2-7, reads GAGVSQSPSNKVTEKGKDVELRCDPISGHTALYWYRQSLGQGLEFLIYFQGNSAPDKSGLPSDRFSAERTGGSVSTLTIQRTQQEDSAVYLCASSSRGQYLYEQYFGPGTRLTVT.

The chain recombines TRBV12-3 or TRBV12-4 with TRBJ1-3; weak D call: TRBD1 (6 bases). The CDR3 covers 13 residues. The V end was cut by 3 bases, the J end by 15 bases, with 18 bases between. In DNA, the CDR3 is TGTGCCAGCAGTTTCGCCGACAGGTCTACAGGATATTTT. It yields the protein CASSFADRSTGYF.

The rearrangement joins TRBV14 to TRBJ2-7; D remains unclear. V lost 4 bases and J lost 6, with 7 bases in between. Germline values: CDR1 SGHDN, CDR2 FVKESK. The length of the CDR3 is 11 residues. CDR3 amino acids: CASSPRLEQYF. In DNA form, the CDR3 reads TGTGCCAGCAGCCCGAGACTCGAGCAGTACTTC.

The CDR3 nucleotides read TGTGCCAGCAGCCAAGACGGCACAGATACGCAGTATTTT. Translating gives CASSQDGTDTQYF. This rearrangement joins TRBV3-1 (or the pseudogene TRBV3-2) to TRBJ2-3; no reliable D call. The V end was cut by 0 bases, the J end by 1 base, with 2 bases between. CDR3 length equals 13 residues. Germline loops: CDR1 LGHDT, CDR2 YNNKEL (reference sequence).

This chain uses TRBV23-1 with TRBJ1-5; D perhaps matches TRBD1 (6 bases). TRBV23-1 is assigned to the ORF class and has an uncertain function. The CDR3 loop spans 16 amino acids. Between the trimmed V and J ends, which lost 2 bases and 3 bases, there was a span of 14 bases. CDR3: CASSQPDRTLNQPQHF. The CDR3 DNA sequence: TGCGCCAGCAGTCAACCTGACAGGACACTCAATCAGCCCCAGCATTTT.

The V and J genes are TRBV7-8 and TRBJ2-1; D is possibly TRBD2 (5 bases). The CDR3 is 12 amino acids. The germline V gene encodes CDR1 SGHVS and CDR2 FQNEAQ. Trimming cost V 4 bases and J 13 bases, with 14 bases left between them. CDR3 in amino acids: CASSSPSLHQFF. The CDR3 DNA follows: TGTGCCAGCAGCTCCCCTAGCCTTCATCAGTTCTTC.